What follows are 14 T cell receptor beta chains derived from one specimen sequenced in a study of shared clonotypes between healthy human individuals. Some clones are missing from TCRdb's copy, which holds only in-frame ones; the method was immunoSEQ multiplex PCR. Of over a million clones in the sample, 70% to 80% are singletons; the top ten hold 0.55% to 0.7%. The sample taken for sequencing was memory CD4+ T cells from PBMCs. Stated subset: CD45RA-negative fraction. These receptors were obtained from a man in his late teens or twenties in good health. Some clones in this sample may be carry-over from other donors' samples.

The chain uses TRBV7-6 and TRBJ2-1, with D unresolved. In germline, CDR1 is SGHVS, CDR2 FNYEAQ. The V end was cut by 2 bases, the J end by 6 bases, with 11 bases between. The CDR3 is 14 residues long. CDR3: CASSLPGSRNEQFF. In nucleotides, the CDR3 is TGTGCCAGCAGCTTACCAGGCAGCCGCAATGAGCAGTTCTTC. Looking up the rest from reference TRBV7-6 and TRBJ2-1 gives the full variable domain: GAGVSQSPRYKVTKRGQDVALRCDPISGHVSLYWYRQALGQGPEFLTYFNYEAQQDKSGLPNDRFSAERPEGSISTLTIQRTEQRDSAMYRCASSLPGSRNEQFFGPGTRLTVL.

The chain employs TRBV2 and TRBJ2-7, with unresolved D. V lost 5 bases to trimming and J lost 6 bases, with 14 bases between them. CDR3 length: 13 residues. The germline gives CDR1 SNHLY, CDR2 FYNNEI. Written as DNA, the CDR3 is TGTGCCAGCAGTATTAAGGGTCGTCGCGAGCAGTACTTC. Its translation is CASSIKGRREQYF.

The chain joins TRBV30 to TRBJ1-1; D is ambiguous. V lost 4 bases, J lost 0 bases, and 12 bases lay in between. Germline CDR1 is GTSNPN and CDR2 is SVGIG (reference sequence). The CDR3 is 14 residues long. For the CDR3, the DNA is TGTGCCTGGAAACTCGGTCTTATGAACACTGAAGCTTTCTTT. It yields the protein CAWKLGLMNTEAFF.

The CDR3 protein is CASSLIIGLAGVRQYEQYF. The CDR3 DNA reads as TGTGCCAGCAGCTTAATAATAGGACTAGCGGGAGTTAGGCAGTACGAGCAGTACTTC. The genes are TRBV28 and TRBJ2-7, with 13 bases aligning to TRBD2. The CDR3 consists of 19 residues. The V and J ends lost 6 bases and 4 bases, in that order; junction bases with no gene match: 18. Germline loops: CDR1 MDHEN, CDR2 SYDVKM.

The chain employs TRBV5-1 and TRBJ2-3; D is uncertain. Trimming removed 5 bases from V and 2 bases from J, with 9 bases in between. The CDR3 covers 13 residues. The germline CDR1 and CDR2 sequences are SGHRS and YFSETQ. The CDR3 DNA sequence: TGCGCCAGCAGTGCCAGATACACAGATACGCAGTATTTT. Its translation: CASSARYTDTQYF.

This clone showed up just once. The junction departs from germline at one end; a sequencing error may be responsible. The CDR3 spells CASSLRSAGSSYERYF. The CDR3 region has the DNA TGTGCCAGCAGTTTAAGGTCGGCAGGGAGCTCCTACGAGCGGTACTTC. This chain joins TRBV27 and TRBJ2-7; D may match TRBD1 or TRBD2 (5 bases each). This CDR3 comprises 16 residues. The germline V gene has CDR1 MNHEY and CDR2 SMNVEV (reference sequence).

As to this clone: Other DNA sequences from this sample encode an identical CDR3 as well. V and J are TRBV5-1 and TRBJ2-1; D unresolved. CDR1 SGHRS and CDR2 YFSETQ come from the germline V gene. The length of the CDR3 is 14 residues. V lost 4 bases, J lost 0 bases, and 8 bases lay in between. The CDR3: CASSPGSSYNEQFF. The CDR3 DNA is TGCGCCAGCAGCCCGGGCAGCTCCTACAATGAGCAGTTCTTC.

The genes are TRBV27 and TRBJ2-3, with 7 nucleotides matching TRBD2. The V segment lost 5 bases and the J segment 0 bases; nucleotides outside the gene matches: 11. CDR3 length: 17 amino acids. The germline V gene encodes CDR1 MNHEY and CDR2 SMNVEV (reference sequence). CDR3 nucleotides: TGTGCCAGCAGTCTCTCCCGGACTAGGTGGAGCACAGATACGCAGTATTTT. Its translation is CASSLSRTRWSTDTQYF.

In its sample, this clone was seen a few times. The V gene is TRBV5-8, the J gene TRBJ2-3; the D is unclear. The CDR3 length is 14 residues. V dropped 5 bases and J dropped 0 bases, with 10 bases sitting between them. From germline, CDR1 is SGHTS and CDR2 YDEGEE. The CDR3 here is CASRATTSTDTQYF. The CDR3 DNA reads as TGTGCCAGCAGGGCGACCACTAGCACAGATACGCAGTATTTT.

J is TRBJ2-7 and V is TRBV4-1; 7 bases fit TRBD2. The J segment lost 3 bases and the V segment lost 6 bases, leaving 14 bases of the junction unmatched. The germline gives CDR1 MGHRA, CDR2 YSYEKL. This CDR3 is 16 amino acids long. The DNA of the CDR3 is TGCGCCAGCAGACTCAATCCTAGCGGAAGAGACTACGAGCAGTACTTC. Its translation is CASRLNPSGRDYEQYF.

The gene calls are TRBV21-1 and TRBJ1-1. TRBV21-1 is a pseudogene locus. This CDR3 is 9 amino acids long. The CDR3 spells CARLFEAFF. CDR3 DNA sequence: TGTGCCAGACTATTTGAAGCTTTCTTT.

This chain links TRBV7-8 with TRBJ2-5, with TRBD1 matching 9 bases. The length of the CDR3 is 14 residues. CDR1 SGHVS and CDR2 FQNEAQ come from the germline V gene. V was pared by 4 bases and J by 7 bases, with 7 bases of the junction left unmatched. The CDR3 here is CASSSGQGRGTQYF. In nucleotides, the CDR3 is TGTGCCAGCAGCTCAGGACAGGGGAGAGGGACCCAGTACTTC.

This clone appeared a single time. The chain couples TRBV29-1 to TRBJ2-3; 10 positions match TRBD2. Looked up from germline, CDR1 is SQVTM and CDR2 is ANQGSEA. The CDR3 totals 18 residues. The V and J ends lost 2 bases and 3 bases, in that order; junction bases with no gene match: 14. In DNA form, the CDR3 reads TGCAGCGTTGAATTTCGGGGTCATAGCGGGAGGTTTACAGATACGCAGTATTTT. Amino acids: CSVEFRGHSGRFTDTQYF.

The chain combines TRBV5-3 with TRBJ2-5; 8 nucleotides align to TRBD2. The last part of the DNA fits TRBJ2-7 better; the J call may be wrong. TRBV5-3 is given ORF status, its function remaining uncertain. The CDR3 is made up of 15 amino acids. This chain's CDR3 is CAVPRIAGSPYEQYF. The CDR3 DNA reads as TGTGCCGTTCCCCGCATAGCGGGGTCCCCCTACGAGCAGTACTTC.